What follows are 10 T cell receptor beta chains derived from one specimen sequenced in a study of blood T cell repertoires in COVID-19. The assay was immunoSEQ multiplex PCR, and TCRdb's table has in-frame clones only and misses some. The sample carries 98,000 or so clones, 70% to 85% recorded once. Material: peripheral blood. The receptors shown here come from a woman aged 40 to 55 with acute or convalescent COVID-19.

This rearrangement joins TRBV9 to TRBJ2-7, with 7 bases aligning to TRBD1. The V segment lost 5 bases and the J segment 3 bases; nucleotides outside the gene matches: 11. The germline gives CDR1 SGDLS, CDR2 YYNGEE. This CDR3 contains 15 residues. The CDR3 DNA reads as TGTGCCAGCAGTGCCTCTAGGGCAGGGGGCTACGAGCAGTACTTC. Translating gives CASSASRAGGYEQYF.

The chain employs TRBV5-1 and TRBJ2-7; the match to TRBD1 covers 10 bases. There are 18 residues in the CDR3. V dropped 3 bases and J dropped 3; count of bases not matched to a gene: 15. Per the germline V gene, CDR1 is SGHRS and CDR2 is YFSETQ. CDR3: CASSSGTGATGPLYEQYF. DNA for the CDR3: TGCGCCAGCAGCTCCGGGACAGGGGCCACGGGGCCCCTCTACGAGCAGTACTTC.

This clone was seen a handful of times. This rearrangement joins TRBV5-4 to TRBJ1-4; the match to TRBD1 covers 7 bases. The CDR3 loop spans 16 amino acids. V was clipped by 1 base and J by 3 bases; unmatched bases: 6. From germline, CDR1 is SGHNT and CDR2 YYREEE (reference sequence). In nucleotides, the CDR3 is TGTGCCAGCAGCTTGAGAGGGGGCAAGGCTAATGAAAAACTGTTTTTT. Translation: CASSLRGGKANEKLFF.

This clone has only a few counts. J is TRBJ1-3 and V is TRBV30, with D perhaps matching TRBD1 (6 bases). The CDR3 length is 17 residues. The V and J ends lost 5 bases and 0 bases respectively, with 20 bases between them. Germline V gene data show CDR1 as GTSNPN and CDR2 as SVGIG (reference sequence). Here the CDR3 DNA reads TGTGCCTGGGTGAAGGGGGAACTCCCGCTCTCTGGAAACACCATATATTTT. It translates to CAWVKGELPLSGNTIYF.

This clone was seen a handful of times. The chain combines TRBV19 with TRBJ1-6, with D possibly matching TRBD1 (5 bases). With 7 bases removed from V and 7 bases from J, the gap between germline ends came to 14 bases. CDR3 length: 14 amino acids. Germline CDR1 reads LNHDA; CDR2 reads SQIVND (reference sequence). CDR3 sequence reads: CASTGGYRNSPLHF. The CDR3 coding sequence is TGTGCCAGTACCGGGGGGTATAGAAATTCACCCCTCCACTTT.

This clone has only a few counts. The chain has TRBV15 and TRBJ2-5; 7 bases agree with TRBD1. The germline V gene has CDR1 LNHNV and CDR2 YYDKDF (reference sequence). This CDR3 has 17 amino acids. Trimming cost V 1 base and J 1 base; bases outside gene matches: 9. The CDR3 nucleotides are TGTGCCACCAGCAGAGGAATTGGAGAGGGGGCCCAAGAGACCCAGTACTTC. It encodes CATSRGIGEGAQETQYF.

CDR3 nucleotides: TGTGCCAGCAGCGCCTGGACAGGGGGGGGCCGGCCCCAGCATTTT. Translating it yields CASSAWTGGGRPQHF. This chain links TRBV7-2 with TRBJ1-5; 10 bases are shared with TRBD1. With 5 bases clipped from V and 9 bases from J, the junction kept 10 bases outside the gene matches. This CDR3 spans 15 amino acids. Germline loops: CDR1 SGHTA, CDR2 FQGNSA.

This clone was recorded a few times. J is TRBJ2-1 and V is TRBV5-1; TRBD2 agrees at 9 bases. J gave up 5 bases and V 0 bases, and 3 bases lay outside the gene matches. The CDR3 has 15 residues. The germline CDR1 and CDR2 sequences are SGHRS and YFSETQ. CDR3 in amino acids: CASSLVLAGNNEQFF. CDR3 coding DNA: TGCGCCAGCAGCTTGGTTCTAGCGGGGAACAATGAGCAGTTCTTC.

The rearrangement joins TRBV15 to TRBJ1-5; tentative D call: TRBD1 (6 bases). The germline V gene encodes CDR1 LNHNV and CDR2 YYDKDF (reference sequence). CDR3 length equals 15 residues. The V end lost 4 bases, the J end lost 9 bases, and 19 bases lay between the germline ends. The CDR3 coding sequence is TGTGCCACCAGCACTTCCTCGGGACACAGTTCGCCCCAGCATTTT. Amino acids: CATSTSSGHSSPQHF.

The chain has TRBV5-6 and TRBJ1-6, with 7 bases matching TRBD1. This CDR3 region has 14 residues. V dropped 4 bases and J dropped 9; count of bases not matched to a gene: 7. Germline CDR1 is SGHDT and CDR2 is YYEEEE. The CDR3 DNA sequence: TGTGCCAGCAGCAAGGGACAGTCAGGTTCACCCCTCCACTTT. This codes for CASSKGQSGSPLHF. Looking up the rest from reference TRBV5-6 and TRBJ1-6 gives the full variable domain: DAGVTQSPTHLIKTRGQQVTLRCSPKSGHDTVSWYQQALGQGPQFIFQYYEEEERQRGNFPDRFSGHQFPNYSSELNVNALLLGDSALYLCASSKGQSGSPLHFGNGTRLTVT.